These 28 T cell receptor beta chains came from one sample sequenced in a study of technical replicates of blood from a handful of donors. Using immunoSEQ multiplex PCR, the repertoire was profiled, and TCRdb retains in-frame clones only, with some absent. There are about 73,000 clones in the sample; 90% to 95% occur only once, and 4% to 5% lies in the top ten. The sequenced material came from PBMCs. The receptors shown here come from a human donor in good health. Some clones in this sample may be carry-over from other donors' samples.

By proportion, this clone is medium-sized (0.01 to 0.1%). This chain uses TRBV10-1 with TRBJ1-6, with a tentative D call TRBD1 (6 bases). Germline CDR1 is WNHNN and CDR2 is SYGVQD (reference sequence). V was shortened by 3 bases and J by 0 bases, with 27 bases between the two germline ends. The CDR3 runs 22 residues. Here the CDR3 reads CASSDLGALGTRRSSYNSPLHF. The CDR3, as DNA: TGCGCCAGCAGTGATTTGGGGGCCCTCGGTACCCGAAGGAGCTCCTATAATTCACCCCTCCACTTT.

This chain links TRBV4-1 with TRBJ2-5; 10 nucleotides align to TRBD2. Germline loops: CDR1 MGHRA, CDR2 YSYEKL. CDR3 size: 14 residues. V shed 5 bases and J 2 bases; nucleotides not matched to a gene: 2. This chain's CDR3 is CASSETSGQETQYF. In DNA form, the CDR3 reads TGCGCCAGCAGCGAGACTAGCGGGCAAGAGACCCAGTACTTC.

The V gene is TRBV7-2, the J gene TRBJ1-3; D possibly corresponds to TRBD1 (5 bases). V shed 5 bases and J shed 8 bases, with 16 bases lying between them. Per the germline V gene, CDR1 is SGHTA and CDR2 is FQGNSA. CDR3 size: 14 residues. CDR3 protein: CASSTRPGQDTIYF. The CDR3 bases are TGTGCCAGCAGCACACGTCCAGGGCAAGACACCATATATTTT.

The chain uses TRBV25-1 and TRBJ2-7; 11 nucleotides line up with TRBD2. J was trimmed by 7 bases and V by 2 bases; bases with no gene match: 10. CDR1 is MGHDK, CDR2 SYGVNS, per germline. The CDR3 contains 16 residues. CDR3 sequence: CASSETGLAAFREQYF. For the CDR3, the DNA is TGTGCCAGCAGTGAAACGGGACTAGCGGCTTTTCGAGAGCAGTACTTC.

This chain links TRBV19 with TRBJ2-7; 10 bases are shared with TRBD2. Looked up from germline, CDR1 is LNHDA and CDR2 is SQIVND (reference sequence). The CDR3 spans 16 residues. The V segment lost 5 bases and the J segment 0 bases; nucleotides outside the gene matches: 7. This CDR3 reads CASSAHLAGDSYEQYF. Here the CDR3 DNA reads TGTGCCAGTAGTGCCCATCTAGCGGGAGACTCCTACGAGCAGTACTTC.

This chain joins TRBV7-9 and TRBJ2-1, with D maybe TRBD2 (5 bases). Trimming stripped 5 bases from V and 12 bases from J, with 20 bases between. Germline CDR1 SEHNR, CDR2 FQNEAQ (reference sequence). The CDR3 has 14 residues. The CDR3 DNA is TGTGCCAGCAGCCCCCGAGAGGGCCGCGAAGGGCAGTTCTTC. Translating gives CASSPREGREGQFF.

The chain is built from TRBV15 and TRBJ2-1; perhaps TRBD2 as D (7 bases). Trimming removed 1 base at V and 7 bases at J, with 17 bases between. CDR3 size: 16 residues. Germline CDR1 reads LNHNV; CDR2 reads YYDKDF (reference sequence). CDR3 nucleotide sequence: TGTGCCACCAGCAGAGTTGGACTAGAGGGGGGAAATGAGCAGTTCTTC. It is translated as CATSRVGLEGGNEQFF.

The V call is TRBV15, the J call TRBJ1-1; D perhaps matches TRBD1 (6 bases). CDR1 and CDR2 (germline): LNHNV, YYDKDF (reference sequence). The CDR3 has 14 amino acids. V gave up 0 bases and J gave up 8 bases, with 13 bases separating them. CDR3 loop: CATSRDFGQGEAFF. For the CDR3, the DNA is TGTGCCACCAGCAGAGATTTCGGGCAGGGGGAAGCTTTCTTT.

The DNA for the CDR3 is TGTGCCAGCAGTTCCAGGGTGGCGGTGGTTGGCTACACCTTC. Protein product: CASSSRVAVVGYTF. The J gene is TRBJ1-2, the V gene TRBV28, with D possibly TRBD1 on 5 matching bases. CDR1 MDHEN and CDR2 SYDVKM come from the germline V gene. The V end lost 4 bases, the J end lost 7 bases, and 16 bases lay between the germline ends. The CDR3 consists of 14 residues.

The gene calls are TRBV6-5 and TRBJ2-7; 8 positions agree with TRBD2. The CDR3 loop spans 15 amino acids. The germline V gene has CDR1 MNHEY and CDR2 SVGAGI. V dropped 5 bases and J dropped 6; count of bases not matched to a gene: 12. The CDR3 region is CASSLRGGPGGEQYF. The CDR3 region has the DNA TGTGCCAGCAGTCTACGGGGGGGGCCCGGGGGCGAGCAGTACTTC.

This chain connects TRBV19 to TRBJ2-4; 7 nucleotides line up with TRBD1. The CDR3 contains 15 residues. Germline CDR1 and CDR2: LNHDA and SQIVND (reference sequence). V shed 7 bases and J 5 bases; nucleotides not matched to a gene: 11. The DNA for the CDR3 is TGTGCCAGTATGCCGACAGGGATTAGGCAAAACATTCAGTACTTC. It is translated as CASMPTGIRQNIQYF.

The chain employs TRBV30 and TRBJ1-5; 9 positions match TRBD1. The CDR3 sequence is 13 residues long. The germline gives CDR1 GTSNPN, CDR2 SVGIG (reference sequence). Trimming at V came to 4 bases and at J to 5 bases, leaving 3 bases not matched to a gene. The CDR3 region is CAWTRQGDQPQHF. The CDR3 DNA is TGTGCCTGGACCCGACAGGGGGATCAGCCCCAGCATTTT.

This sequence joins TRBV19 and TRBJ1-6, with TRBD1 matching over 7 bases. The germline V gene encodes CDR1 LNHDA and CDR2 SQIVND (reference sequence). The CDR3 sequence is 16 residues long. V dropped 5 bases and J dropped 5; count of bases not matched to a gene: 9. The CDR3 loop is CASSPNDRVHNSPLHF. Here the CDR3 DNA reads TGTGCCAGTAGTCCGAACGACAGGGTTCATAATTCACCCCTCCACTTT. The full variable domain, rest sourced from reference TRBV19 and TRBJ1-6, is DGGITQSPKYLFRKEGQNVTLSCEQNLNHDAMYWYRQDPGQGLRLIYYSQIVNDFQKGDIAEGYSVSREKKESFPLTVTSAQKNPTAFYLCASSPNDRVHNSPLHFGNGTRLTVT.

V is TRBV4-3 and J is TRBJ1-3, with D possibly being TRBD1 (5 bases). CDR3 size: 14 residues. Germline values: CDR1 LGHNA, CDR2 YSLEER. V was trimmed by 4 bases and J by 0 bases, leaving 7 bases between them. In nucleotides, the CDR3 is TGCGCCAGCAGCCCGGGGGTCTCTGGAAACACCATATATTTT. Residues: CASSPGVSGNTIYF.

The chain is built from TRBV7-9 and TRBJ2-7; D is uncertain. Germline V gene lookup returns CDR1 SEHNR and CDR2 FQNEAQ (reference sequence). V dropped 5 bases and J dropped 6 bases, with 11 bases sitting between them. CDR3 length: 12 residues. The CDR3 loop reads CASSPSGGEQYF. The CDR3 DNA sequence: TGTGCCAGCAGCCCATCGGGTGGCGAGCAGTACTTC.

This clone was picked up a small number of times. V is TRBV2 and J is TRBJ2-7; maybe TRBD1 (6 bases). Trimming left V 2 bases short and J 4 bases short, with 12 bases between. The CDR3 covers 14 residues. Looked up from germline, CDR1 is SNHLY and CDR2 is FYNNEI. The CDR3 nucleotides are TGTGCCAGCAGTGAACCCAGGACAGCTTACGAGCAGTACTTC. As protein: CASSEPRTAYEQYF.

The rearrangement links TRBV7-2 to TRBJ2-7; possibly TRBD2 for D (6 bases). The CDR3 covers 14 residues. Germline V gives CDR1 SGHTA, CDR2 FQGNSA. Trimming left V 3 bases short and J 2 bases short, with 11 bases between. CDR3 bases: TGTGCCAGCAGCTTTGGCGGGGCAGCCTACGAGCAGTACTTC. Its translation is CASSFGGAAYEQYF.

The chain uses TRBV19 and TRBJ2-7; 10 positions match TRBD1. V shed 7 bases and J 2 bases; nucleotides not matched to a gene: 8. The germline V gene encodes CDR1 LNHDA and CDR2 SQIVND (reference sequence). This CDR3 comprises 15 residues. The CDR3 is CASTDSGTGAYEQYF. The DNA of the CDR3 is TGTGCCAGTACCGATTCCGGGACAGGGGCCTACGAGCAGTACTTC.

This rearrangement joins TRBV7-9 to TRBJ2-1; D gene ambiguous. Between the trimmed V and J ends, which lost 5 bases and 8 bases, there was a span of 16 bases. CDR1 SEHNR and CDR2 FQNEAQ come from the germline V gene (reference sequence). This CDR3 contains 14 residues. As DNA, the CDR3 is TGTGCCAGCAGCGAAGGCCGGGTTTCTCATGAGCAGTTCTTC. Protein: CASSEGRVSHEQFF.

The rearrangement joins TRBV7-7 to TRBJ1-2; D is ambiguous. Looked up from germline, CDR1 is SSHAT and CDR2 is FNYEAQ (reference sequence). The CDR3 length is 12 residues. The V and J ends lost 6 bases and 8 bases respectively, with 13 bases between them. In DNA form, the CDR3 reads TGTGCCAGCAGATCTTCCTCGAGGGGCTACACCTTC. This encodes CASRSSSRGYTF.

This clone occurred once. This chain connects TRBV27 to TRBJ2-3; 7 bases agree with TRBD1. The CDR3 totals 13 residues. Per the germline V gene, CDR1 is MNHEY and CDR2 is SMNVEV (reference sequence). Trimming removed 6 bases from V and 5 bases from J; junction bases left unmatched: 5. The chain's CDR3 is CASRRQGGDTQYF. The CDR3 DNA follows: TGTGCCAGCAGACGACAGGGTGGAGATACGCAGTATTTT.

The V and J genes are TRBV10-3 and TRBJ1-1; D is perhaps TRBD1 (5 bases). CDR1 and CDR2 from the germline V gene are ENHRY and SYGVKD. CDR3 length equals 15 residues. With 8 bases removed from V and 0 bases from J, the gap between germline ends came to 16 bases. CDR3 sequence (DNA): TGTGCCATCGGGCGGGGGACGATACTGAACACTGAAGCTTTCTTT. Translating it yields CAIGRGTILNTEAFF.

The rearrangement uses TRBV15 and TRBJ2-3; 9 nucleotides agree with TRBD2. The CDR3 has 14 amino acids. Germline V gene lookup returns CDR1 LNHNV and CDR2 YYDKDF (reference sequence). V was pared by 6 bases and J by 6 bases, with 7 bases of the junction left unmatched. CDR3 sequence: CATRKREEMDTQYF. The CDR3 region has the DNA TGTGCCACCAGAAAGCGGGAGGAGATGGATACGCAGTATTTT.

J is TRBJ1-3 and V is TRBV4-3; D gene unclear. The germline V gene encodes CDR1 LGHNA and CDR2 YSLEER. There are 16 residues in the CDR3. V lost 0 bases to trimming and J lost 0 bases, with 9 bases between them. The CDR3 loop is CASSQELASSGNTIYF. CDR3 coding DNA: TGCGCCAGCAGCCAAGAATTGGCCAGCTCTGGAAACACCATATATTTT.

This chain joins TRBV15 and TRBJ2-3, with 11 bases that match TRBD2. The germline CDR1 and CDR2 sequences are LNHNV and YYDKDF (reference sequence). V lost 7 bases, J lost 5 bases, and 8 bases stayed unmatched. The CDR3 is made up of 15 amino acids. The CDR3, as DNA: TGTGCCACCATCAAGGGACTAGCGGCGGGAGATACGCAGTATTTT. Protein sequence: CATIKGLAAGDTQYF.

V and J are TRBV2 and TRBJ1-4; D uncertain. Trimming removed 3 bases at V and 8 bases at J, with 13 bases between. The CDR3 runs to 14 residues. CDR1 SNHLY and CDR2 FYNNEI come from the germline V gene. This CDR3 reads CASSDGRLWEKLFF. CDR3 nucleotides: TGTGCCAGCAGTGATGGCCGATTGTGGGAAAAACTGTTTTTT.

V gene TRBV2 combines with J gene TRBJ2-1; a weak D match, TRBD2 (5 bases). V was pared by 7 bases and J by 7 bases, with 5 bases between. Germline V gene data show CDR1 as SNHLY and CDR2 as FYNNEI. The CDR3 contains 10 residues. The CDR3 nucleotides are TGTGCCAGCACGGGGAATGAGCAGTTCTTC. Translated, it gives CASTGNEQFF.

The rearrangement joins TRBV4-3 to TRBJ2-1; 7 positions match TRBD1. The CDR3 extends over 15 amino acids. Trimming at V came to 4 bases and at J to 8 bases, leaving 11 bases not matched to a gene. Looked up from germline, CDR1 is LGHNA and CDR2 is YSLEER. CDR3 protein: CASSPAWDRRYEQFF. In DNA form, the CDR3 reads TGCGCCAGCAGCCCGGCTTGGGACAGAAGATATGAGCAGTTCTTC.